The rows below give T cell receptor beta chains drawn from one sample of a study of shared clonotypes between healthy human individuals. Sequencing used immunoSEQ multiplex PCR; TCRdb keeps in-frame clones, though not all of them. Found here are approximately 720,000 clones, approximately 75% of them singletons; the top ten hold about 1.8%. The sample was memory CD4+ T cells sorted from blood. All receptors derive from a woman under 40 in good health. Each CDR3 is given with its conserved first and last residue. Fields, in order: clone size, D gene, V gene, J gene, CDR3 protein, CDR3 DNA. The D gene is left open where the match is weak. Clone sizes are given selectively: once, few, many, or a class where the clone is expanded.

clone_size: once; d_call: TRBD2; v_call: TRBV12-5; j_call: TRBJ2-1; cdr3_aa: CASGLVPWGLAVYNEQFF; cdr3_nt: TGTGCTAGTGGTTTGGTACCCTGGGGACTAGCGGTCTACAATGAGCAGTTCTTC
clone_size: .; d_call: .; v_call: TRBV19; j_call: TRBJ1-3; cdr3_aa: CASSILLSSGNTIYF; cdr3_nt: TGTGCCAGTAGTATTCTCCTGAGCTCTGGAAACACCATATATTTT
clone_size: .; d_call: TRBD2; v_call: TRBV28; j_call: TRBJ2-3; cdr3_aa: CASRLAGVTTDTQYF; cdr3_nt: TGTGCCAGCAGATTAGCGGGAGTAACGACAGATACGCAGTATTTT
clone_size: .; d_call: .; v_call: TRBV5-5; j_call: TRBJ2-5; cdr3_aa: CASSRVQETQYF; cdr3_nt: TGTGCCAGCAGCCGAGTTCAAGAGACCCAGTACTTC
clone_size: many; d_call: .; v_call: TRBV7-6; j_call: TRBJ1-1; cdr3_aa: CASSRDYNTEAFF; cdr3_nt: TGTGCCAGCAGCCGAGACTATAACACTGAAGCTTTCTTT
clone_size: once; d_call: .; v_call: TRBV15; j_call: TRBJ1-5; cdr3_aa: CATSRVLARAHQPQHF; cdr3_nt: TGTGCCACCAGCAGAGTTTTAGCTCGAGCCCATCAGCCCCAGCATTTT
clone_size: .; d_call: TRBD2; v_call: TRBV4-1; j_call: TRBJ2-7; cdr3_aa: CASSQHLTSGRPPEQYF; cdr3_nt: TGCGCCAGCAGCCAACATCTTACTAGCGGGAGACCCCCCGAGCAGTACTTC
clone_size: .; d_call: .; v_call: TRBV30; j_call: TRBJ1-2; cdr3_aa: CAWQLPLKDYGYTF; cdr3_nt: TGTGCCTGGCAGCTTCCTCTGAAGGACTATGGCTACACCTTC
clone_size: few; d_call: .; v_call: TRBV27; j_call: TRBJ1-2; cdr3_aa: CASIGAGYGYTF; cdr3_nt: TGTGCCAGCATCGGGGCCGGCTATGGCTACACCTTC
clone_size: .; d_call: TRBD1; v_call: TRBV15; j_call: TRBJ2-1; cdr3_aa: CATSRGQGEYVDEQFF; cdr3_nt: TGTGCCACCAGCAGGGGACAGGGGGAGTATGTGGATGAGCAGTTCTTC
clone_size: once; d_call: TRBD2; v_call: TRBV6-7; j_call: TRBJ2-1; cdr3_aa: CASSYRLADLYNEQFF; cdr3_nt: TGTGCCAGCAGTTACCGACTAGCGGACCTCTACAATGAGCAGTTCTTC
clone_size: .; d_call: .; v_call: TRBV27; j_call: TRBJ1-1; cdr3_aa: CATSLSGGIRAEAFF; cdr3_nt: TGTGCCACGTCGCTCAGTGGGGGGATTCGCGCTGAAGCTTTCTTT
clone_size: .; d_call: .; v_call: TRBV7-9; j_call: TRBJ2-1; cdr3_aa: CATEQAAEQFF; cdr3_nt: TGTGCCACCGAGCAGGCCGCTGAGCAGTTCTTC
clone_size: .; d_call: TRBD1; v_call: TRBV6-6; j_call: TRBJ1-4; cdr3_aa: CASSTGQVGEKLFF; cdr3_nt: TGTGCCAGCAGCACCGGACAGGTCGGGGAAAAACTGTTTTTT
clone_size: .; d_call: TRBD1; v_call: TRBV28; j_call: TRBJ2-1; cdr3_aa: CASNEPQGAEQFF; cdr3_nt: TGTGCCAGCAACGAACCACAGGGGGCTGAGCAGTTCTTC
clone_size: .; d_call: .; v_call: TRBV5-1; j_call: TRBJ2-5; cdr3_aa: CASSSRDGQETQYF; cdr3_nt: TGCGCCAGCAGCTCGCGGGACGGCCAAGAGACCCAGTACTTC
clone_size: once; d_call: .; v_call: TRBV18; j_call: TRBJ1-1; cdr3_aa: CASSPGGRMNTEAFF; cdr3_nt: TGTGCCAGCTCACCCGGAGGACGGATGAACACTGAAGCTTTCTTT
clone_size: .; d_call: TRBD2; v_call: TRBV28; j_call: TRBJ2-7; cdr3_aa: CASSLGSGAYEQYF; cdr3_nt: TGTGCCAGCAGTTTAGGTAGCGGGGCTTACGAGCAGTACTTC
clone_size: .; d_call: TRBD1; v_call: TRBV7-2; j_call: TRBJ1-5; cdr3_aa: CASTKGGQGYQPQHF; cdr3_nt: TGTGCCAGCACCAAAGGGGGACAGGGATATCAGCCCCAGCATTTT
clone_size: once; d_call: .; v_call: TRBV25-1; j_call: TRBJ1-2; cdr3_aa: CASSEYGGDYTF; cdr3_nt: TGTGCCAGCAGTGAATATGGGGGGGACTACACCTTC
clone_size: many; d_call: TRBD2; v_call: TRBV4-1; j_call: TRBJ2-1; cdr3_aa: CASSPPYREAGGNEQFF; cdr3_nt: TGCGCCAGCAGCCCGCCTTACCGGGAAGCGGGAGGCAATGAGCAGTTCTTC
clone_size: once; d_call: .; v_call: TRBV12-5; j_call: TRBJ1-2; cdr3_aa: CASGSQTDVGYTF; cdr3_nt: TGTGCTAGTGGCTCGCAGACAGATGTCGGCTACACCTTC
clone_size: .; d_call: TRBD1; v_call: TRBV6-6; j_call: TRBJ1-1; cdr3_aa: CASTKLGTGDTEAFF; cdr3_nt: TGTGCCAGCACCAAACTGGGGACAGGAGACACTGAAGCTTTCTTT
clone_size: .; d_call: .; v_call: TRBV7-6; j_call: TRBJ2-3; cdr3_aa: CASSLGRDTQYF; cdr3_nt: TGTGCCAGCAGCTTAGGAAGGGATACGCAGTATTTT